Each of the 20 T cell receptor beta chains below was sequenced from the same sample in a study of CD8 T cells in Susac syndrome. RNA in amounts of about 0.5 to 1 ug was reverse transcribed with random hexamers. Each CDR3 protein gets one entry after TCRdb re-called the immunoSEQ multiplex PCR reads with MiXCR. The sample consists of about 80,000 distinct CDR3 sequences, 85% to 95% of them appearing once. Sequencing was done on a sample of CD4+ T cells from PBMCs. The receptors here all came from a human donor with Susac syndrome.

This clonotype was seen a handful of times. The chain recombines TRBV7-8 with TRBJ1-4, with D possibly TRBD1 on 5 matching bases. Between the trimmed V and J ends, which lost 5 bases and 3 bases, there was a span of 16 bases. CDR3 length: 16 amino acids. Germline CDR1 reads SGHVS; CDR2 reads FQNEAQ. The DNA of the CDR3 is TGTGCCAGCAGCGTGGGGGTTAACGCAGCTAATGAAAAACTGTTTTTT. Encoded protein: CASSVGVNAANEKLFF.

This clonotype was counted only a few times. V is TRBV5-1 and J is TRBJ2-6; TRBD2 aligns across 15 bases. The J segment lost 2 bases and the V segment lost 4 bases, leaving 1 base of the junction unmatched. This CDR3 comprises 17 residues. Per germline, CDR1 SGHRS and CDR2 YFSETQ. The CDR3 nucleotides are TGCGCCAGCAGCGGACTAGCGGGGGGGCCTGGGGCCAACGTCCTGACTTTC. It encodes CASSGLAGGPGANVLTF. Full variable domain (outside the CDR3, taken from reference TRBV5-1 and TRBJ2-6): KAGVTQTPRYLIKTRGQQVTLSCSPISGHRSVSWYQQTPGQGLQFLFEYFSETQRNKGNFPGRFSGRQFSNSRSEMNVSTLELGDSALYLCASSGLAGGPGANVLTFGAGSRLTVL.

The V and J genes are TRBV12-3 or TRBV12-4 and TRBJ2-6; D remains unclear. With 6 bases removed from V and 0 bases from J, the gap between germline ends came to 9 bases. CDR3 length: 15 residues. CDR3 loop: CASSLRSSGANVLTF. In DNA, the CDR3 is TGTGCCAGCAGCCTCCGGAGCTCTGGGGCCAACGTCCTGACTTTC.

V is TRBV20-1 and J is TRBJ2-5; no definite D call. The germline V gene encodes CDR1 DFQATT and CDR2 SNEGSKA (reference sequence). V was pared by 5 bases and J by 5 bases, with 9 bases between. This CDR3 spans 11 amino acids. The CDR3 is CSARFGETQYF. For the CDR3, the DNA is TGCAGTGCTCGGTTTGGGGAGACCCAGTACTTC.

The chain employs TRBV25-1 and TRBJ2-3; D possibly corresponds to TRBD1 (5 bases). Germline CDR1 and CDR2: MGHDK and SYGVNS. V was cut by 8 bases and J by 6 bases, with 15 bases left in between. The CDR3 runs to 13 residues. The CDR3 sequence: CASLHGAKDTQYF. In nucleotides, the CDR3 is TGTGCCAGCCTCCATGGGGCGAAGGATACGCAGTATTTT. Full variable domain (missing parts from reference TRBV25-1 and TRBJ2-3): EADIYQTPRYLVIGTGKKITLECSQTMGHDKMYWYQQDPGMELHLIHYSYGVNSTEKGDLSSESTVSRIRTEHFPLTLESARPSHTSQYLCASLHGAKDTQYFGPGTRLTVL.

The chain combines TRBV6-2 or TRBV6-3 with TRBJ2-2; unclear D gene. Germline V gene sequence: CDR1 MNHEY, CDR2 SVGEGT. The V gene lost 6 bases and the J gene lost 9 bases, with 8 bases spanning the gap. The CDR3 consists of 11 residues. CDR3 nucleotides: TGTGCCAGCAGCAATACATGGGAGCTGTTTTTT. This encodes CASSNTWELFF.

The V gene is TRBV6-5, the J gene TRBJ2-4; D possibly corresponds to TRBD1 (6 bases). Trimming left V 3 bases short and J 1 base short, with 19 bases between. From germline, CDR1 is MNHEY and CDR2 SVGAGI. CDR3 length equals 18 residues. The CDR3 DNA is TGTGCCAGCAGTTATTCACCCAGGGGTCGGAGGGCCAAAAACATTCAGTACTTC. The encoded protein is CASSYSPRGRRAKNIQYF.

The chain recombines TRBV2 with TRBJ1-1; no definite D call. V lost 2 bases and J 1 base, leaving 5 bases between the germline ends. Germline values: CDR1 SNHLY, CDR2 FYNNEI. The CDR3 has 13 residues. The CDR3 here is CASSEPPNTEAFF. DNA of the CDR3: TGTGCCAGCAGTGAACCCCCGAACACTGAAGCTTTCTTT.

The rearrangement uses TRBV20-1 and TRBJ1-3; tentatively, D is TRBD1 (5 bases). Trimming took off 4 bases at V and 2 bases at J, with 12 bases between the two ends. Germline V gene sequence: CDR1 DFQATT, CDR2 SNEGSKA (reference sequence). This CDR3 comprises 14 residues. The CDR3 nucleotides are TGCAGTGCTATGGGGGGGGGAACTGGAAACACCATATATTTT. Its translation: CSAMGGGTGNTIYF.

The chain is built from TRBV7-8 and TRBJ2-7, with 10 bases fitting TRBD2. With V trimmed by 5 bases and J by 4 bases, 11 bases remained unmatched. The CDR3 extends over 16 amino acids. Per the germline V gene, CDR1 is SGHVS and CDR2 is FQNEAQ. The CDR3 is CASSHLKTSGSYEQYF. CDR3 nucleotide sequence: TGTGCCAGCAGCCACTTAAAGACTAGCGGGTCTTACGAGCAGTACTTC. The entire variable domain, with the rest obtained from reference TRBV7-8 and TRBJ2-7, is as follows: GAGVSQSPRYKVAKRGQDVALRCDPISGHVSLFWYQQALGQGPEFLTYFQNEAQLDKSGLPSDRFFAERPEGSVSTLKIQRTQQEDSAVYLCASSHLKTSGSYEQYFGPGTRLTVT.

This sequence joins TRBV28 and TRBJ1-5; D is undetermined. The CDR3 has 16 amino acids. Trimming pared 6 bases from V and 2 bases from J, leaving 17 bases between. Germline CDR1 MDHEN, CDR2 SYDVKM. CDR3 in DNA: TGTGCCAGCAGACCACGGATTTCCCGGGGCAATCAGCCCCAGCATTTT. Translated: CASRPRISRGNQPQHF.

CDR3 loop: CASSPHPKGAEAFF. CDR3 nucleotides: TGTGCCAGCAGCCCCCACCCCAAAGGCGCTGAAGCTTTCTTT. The J gene is TRBJ1-1, the V gene TRBV6-6, with unresolved D. CDR1 and CDR2 from the germline V gene are MNHNY and SVGAGI (reference sequence). The CDR3 totals 14 residues. V lost 6 bases, J lost 6 bases, and 17 bases lay in between.

The chain carries TRBV5-4 and TRBJ2-1; TRBD2 matches at 13 bases. The length of the CDR3 is 16 residues. Germline CDR1 and CDR2: SGHNT and YYREEE (reference sequence). J lost 4 bases, V lost 1 base, and 2 bases had no gene match. CDR3 sequence (DNA): TGTGCCAGCAGCTTGACTAGCGGGAGGGTATACAATGAGCAGTTCTTC. It translates to CASSLTSGRVYNEQFF.

The chain uses TRBV12-3 or TRBV12-4 and TRBJ2-5, with TRBD2 matching 8 bases. This CDR3 is built from 15 residues. The ends lost 6 bases at V and 7 bases at J; junction bases unmatched: 13. CDR3 DNA sequence: TGTGCCAGCAGACCGGGACTAGTTGGGTCGGGGACCCAGTACTTC. Translation gives CASRPGLVGSGTQYF.

The chain employs TRBV12-3 or TRBV12-4 and TRBJ2-5; D is undetermined. CDR3 length: 11 amino acids. V was shortened by 3 bases and J by 9 bases, with 8 bases between the two germline ends. The chain's CDR3 is CASSFKGPQYF. The CDR3 DNA follows: TGTGCCAGCAGTTTCAAGGGTCCCCAGTACTTC.

The CDR3 here is CASLSSGEQFF. Here the CDR3 DNA reads TGTGCCAGCCTTTCTAGTGGTGAGCAGTTCTTC. The genes are TRBV25-1 and TRBJ2-1; D not certain. The germline gives CDR1 MGHDK, CDR2 SYGVNS. The CDR3 runs to 11 residues. The germline V and J ends were trimmed by 8 bases and 9 bases, with 11 bases remaining between them. Full variable domain (remainder filled in from reference TRBV25-1 and TRBJ2-1): EADIYQTPRYLVIGTGKKITLECSQTMGHDKMYWYQQDPGMELHLIHYSYGVNSTEKGDLSSESTVSRIRTEHFPLTLESARPSHTSQYLCASLSSGEQFFGPGTRLTVL.

The V gene is TRBV7-3, the J gene TRBJ2-3; 10 nucleotides align to TRBD2. Germline CDR1 is SGHTA and CDR2 is FQGTGA. V shed 1 base, J shed 6 bases, and the junction held 7 bases outside the gene matches. The CDR3 is 16 residues long. CDR3 residues: CASSLSPQTSGDTQYF. The CDR3 region has the DNA TGTGCCAGCAGCTTAAGTCCCCAGACTAGCGGGGATACGCAGTATTTT. Full variable domain (remainder filled in from reference TRBV7-3 and TRBJ2-3): GAGVSQTPSNKVTEKGKYVELRCDPISGHTALYWYRQSLGQGPEFLIYFQGTGAADDSGLPNDRFFAVRPEGSVSTLKIQRTERGDSAVYLCASSLSPQTSGDTQYFGPGTRLTVL.

This chain uses TRBV2 with TRBJ2-3; D is ambiguous. The ends were cut back, 8 bases at V and 1 base at J, with 7 bases in the middle. The CDR3 contains 12 residues. The germline V gene has CDR1 SNHLY and CDR2 FYNNEI. CDR3 amino acids: CASALRTDTQYF. CDR3 in DNA: TGTGCCAGCGCCCTACGCACAGATACGCAGTATTTT.

This chain connects TRBV25-1 to TRBJ2-2; D is ambiguous. This CDR3 spans 14 amino acids. Germline lookup yields CDR1 MGHDK and CDR2 SYGVNS. Between the trimmed V and J ends, which lost 2 bases and 3 bases, there was a span of 7 bases. The CDR3 sequence is CASSETRYTGELFF. The DNA for the CDR3 is TGTGCCAGCAGTGAAACAAGATACACCGGGGAGCTGTTTTTT.

Comments on this clonotype: Relative to the germline gene, one junction end is altered; a read error may explain this. CDR3 amino acids: CATPWHPTGSTTDTRYF. In DNA, the CDR3 is TGTGCCACCCCCTGGCATCCTACAGGCAGCACCACAGATACGCGGTATTTT. The chain couples TRBV24-1 to TRBJ2-3; D may be TRBD1 (5 bases). Germline V CDR1 and CDR2: KGHDR, SFDVKD. The CDR3 is made up of 17 amino acids.